The TCR beta chain described here comes from a study of blood T cell repertoires in COVID-19. The germline V gene has CDR1 SGHTS and CDR2 YDEGEE. This CDR3 is 14 amino acids long. With 1 base clipped from V and 1 base from J, the junction kept 2 bases outside the gene matches. In the original workflow: Cell counts per sample came from amplifying reference gene primers. Libraries were prepared by immunoSEQ multiplex PCR; TCRdb keeps only in-frame clonotypes and omits some of them. Clonal size and the V and J genes are those of that table, whereas D and trimming came from the DNA. Counted here are about 260,000 clones, roughly 86% occurring once; the ten biggest clones make up approximately 5.3%. Patients in Seattle were enrolled during active infection, then followed longitudinally.

The receptor comes from a woman aged 60-75 years with COVID-19, enrolled during active disease. The V gene is TRBV5-8, the J gene TRBJ2-7; 7 positions agree with TRBD1. What was sequenced was peripheral blood. The CDR3 region is CASSLSTGSYEQYF. In DNA, the CDR3 is TGTGCCAGCAGCTTGTCGACAGGGTCCTACGAGCAGTACTTC.